The clone carrying this TCR beta chain is a singleton in its sample. The antigen remains undetermined. Genomic DNA of each subset was evenly split across several immunoSEQ plates. Repertoires were generated with immunoSEQ multiplex PCR, while TCRdb's copy carries only in-frame clones and drops some. Of under 200,000 clones listed, about 93% are singletons. The data stem from a study of shared clonotypes between healthy human individuals. Study results and limitations: Memory subsets generally showed smaller estimated richness than naive subsets did. Only blood underwent sampling, and tissue repertoires likely differ.

Sequencing was done on a sample of naive CD4+ T cells sorted from blood. Described subset: CD45RA+ positively selected. The origin of this receptor is a woman in her twenties or thirties in good health.

The CDR3 DNA is TGTGCCAGCAGACCGTCTGGCGGGAGGGCAGGGTCCTACAATGAGCAGTTCTTC. Amino acid sequence: CASRPSGGRAGSYNEQFF. The V and J genes are TRBV27 and TRBJ2-1; TRBD2 matches 9 bases. V gave up 6 bases and J gave up 1 base; unmatched junction bases: 13. The germline gives CDR1 MNHEY, CDR2 SMNVEV (reference sequence). This CDR3 is built from 18 residues.